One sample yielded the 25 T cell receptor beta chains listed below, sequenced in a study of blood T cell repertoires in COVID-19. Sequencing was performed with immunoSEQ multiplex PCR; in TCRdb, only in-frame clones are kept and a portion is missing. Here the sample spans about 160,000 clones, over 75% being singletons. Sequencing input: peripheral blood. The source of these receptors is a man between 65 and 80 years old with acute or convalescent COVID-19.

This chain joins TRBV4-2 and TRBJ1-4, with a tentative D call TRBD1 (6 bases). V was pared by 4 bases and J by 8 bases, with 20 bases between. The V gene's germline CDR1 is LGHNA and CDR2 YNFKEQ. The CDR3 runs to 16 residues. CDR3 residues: CASSLSSVGTIEKLFF. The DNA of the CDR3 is TGTGCCAGCAGCCTAAGCTCAGTCGGGACAATCGAAAAACTGTTTTTT.

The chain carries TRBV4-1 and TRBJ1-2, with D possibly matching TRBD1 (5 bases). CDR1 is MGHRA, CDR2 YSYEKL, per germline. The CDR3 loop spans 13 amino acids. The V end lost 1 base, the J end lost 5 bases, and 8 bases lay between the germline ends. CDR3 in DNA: TGCGCCAGCAGCCAAGTGGGGGGGTATGGCTACACCTTC. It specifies CASSQVGGYGYTF.

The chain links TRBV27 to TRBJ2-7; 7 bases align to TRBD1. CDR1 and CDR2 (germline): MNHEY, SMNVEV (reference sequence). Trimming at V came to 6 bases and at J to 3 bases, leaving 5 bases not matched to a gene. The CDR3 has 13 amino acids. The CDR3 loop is CASSLGQNYEQYF. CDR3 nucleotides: TGTGCCAGCAGCTTGGGACAGAACTACGAGCAGTACTTC.

CDR3 amino acids: CASSQWTSGTYNEQFF. The CDR3 nucleotides read TGTGCCAGCAGCCAATGGACTAGCGGGACGTACAATGAGCAGTTCTTC. This chain uses TRBV3-1 (or the pseudogene TRBV3-2) with TRBJ2-1, with 12 bases that match TRBD2. Germline assignment: CDR1 LGHDT and CDR2 YNNKEL (reference sequence). The CDR3 is 16 residues long. The trim removed 2 bases at V and 4 bases at J, leaving 3 bases unmatched.

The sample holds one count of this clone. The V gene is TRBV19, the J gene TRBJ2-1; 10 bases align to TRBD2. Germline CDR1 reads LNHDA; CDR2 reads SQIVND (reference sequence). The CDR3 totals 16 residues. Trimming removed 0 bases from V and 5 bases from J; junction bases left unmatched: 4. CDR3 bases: TGTGCCAGTAGTATAGATCGAACTAGCGGGAACAATGAGCAGTTCTTC. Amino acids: CASSIDRTSGNNEQFF.

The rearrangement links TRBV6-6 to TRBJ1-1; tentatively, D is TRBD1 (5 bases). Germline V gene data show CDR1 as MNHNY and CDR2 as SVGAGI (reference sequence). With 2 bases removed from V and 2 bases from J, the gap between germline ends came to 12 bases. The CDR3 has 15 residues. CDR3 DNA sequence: TGTGCCAGCAGTTACGGGGGGATAGGAAACACTGAAGCTTTCTTT. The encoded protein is CASSYGGIGNTEAFF.

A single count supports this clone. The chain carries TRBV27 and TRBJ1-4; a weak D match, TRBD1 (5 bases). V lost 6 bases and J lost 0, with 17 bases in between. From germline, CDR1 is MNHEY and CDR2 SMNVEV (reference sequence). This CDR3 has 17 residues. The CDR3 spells CASSATGPIATNEKLFF. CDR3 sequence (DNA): TGTGCCAGCAGCGCAACAGGTCCGATCGCAACTAATGAAAAACTGTTTTTT.

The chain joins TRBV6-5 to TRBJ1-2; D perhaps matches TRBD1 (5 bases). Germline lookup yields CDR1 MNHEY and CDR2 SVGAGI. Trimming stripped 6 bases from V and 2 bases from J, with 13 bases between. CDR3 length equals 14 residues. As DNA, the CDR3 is TGTGCCAGCAGGGGCGGGGCCTCGAACTATGGCTACACCTTC. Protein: CASRGGASNYGYTF.

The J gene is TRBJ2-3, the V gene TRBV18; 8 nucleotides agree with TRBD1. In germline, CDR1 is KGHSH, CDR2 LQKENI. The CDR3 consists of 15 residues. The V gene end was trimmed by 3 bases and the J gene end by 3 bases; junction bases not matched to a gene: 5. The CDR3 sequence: CASSPWTGPTDTQYF. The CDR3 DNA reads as TGTGCCAGCTCACCCTGGACAGGGCCTACAGATACGCAGTATTTT.

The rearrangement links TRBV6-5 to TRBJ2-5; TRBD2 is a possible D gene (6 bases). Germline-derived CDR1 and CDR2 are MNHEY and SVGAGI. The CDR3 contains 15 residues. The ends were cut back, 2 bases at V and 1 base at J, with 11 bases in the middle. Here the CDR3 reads CASSYHTRGQETQYF. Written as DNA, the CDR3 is TGTGCCAGCAGTTACCATACGCGGGGCCAAGAGACCCAGTACTTC.

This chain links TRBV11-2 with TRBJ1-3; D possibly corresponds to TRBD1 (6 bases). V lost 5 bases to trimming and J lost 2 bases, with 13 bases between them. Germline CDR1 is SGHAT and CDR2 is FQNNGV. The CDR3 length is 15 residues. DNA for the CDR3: TGTGCCAGCAGCCCGGACAGAATCCCTGGAAACACCATATATTTT. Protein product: CASSPDRIPGNTIYF.

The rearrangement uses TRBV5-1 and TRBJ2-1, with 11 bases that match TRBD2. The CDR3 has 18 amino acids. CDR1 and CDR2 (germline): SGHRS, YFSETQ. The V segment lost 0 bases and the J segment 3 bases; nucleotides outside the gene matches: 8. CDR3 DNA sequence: TGCGCCAGCAGCTTGGACGGTAGCGGGAGGGAATTCTACAATGAGCAGTTCTTC. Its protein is CASSLDGSGREFYNEQFF. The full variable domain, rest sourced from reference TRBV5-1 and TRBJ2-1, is KAGVTQTPRYLIKTRGQQVTLSCSPISGHRSVSWYQQTPGQGLQFLFEYFSETQRNKGNFPGRFSGRQFSNSRSEMNVSTLELGDSALYLCASSLDGSGREFYNEQFFGPGTRLTVL.

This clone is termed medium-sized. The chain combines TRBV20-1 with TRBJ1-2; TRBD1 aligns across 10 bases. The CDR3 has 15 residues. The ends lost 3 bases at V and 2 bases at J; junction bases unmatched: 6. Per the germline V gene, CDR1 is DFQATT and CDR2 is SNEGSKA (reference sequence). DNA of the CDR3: TGCAGTGCTAGTCCGGGACAGGGGTTGAACTATGGCTACACCTTC. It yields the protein CSASPGQGLNYGYTF.

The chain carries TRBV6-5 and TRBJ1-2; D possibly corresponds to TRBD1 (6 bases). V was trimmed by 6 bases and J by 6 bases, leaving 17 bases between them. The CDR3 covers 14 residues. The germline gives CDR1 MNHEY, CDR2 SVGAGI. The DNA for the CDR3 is TGTGCCAGCAGCGACGCCGTTGGGGGCAATGGCTACACCTTC. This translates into CASSDAVGGNGYTF.

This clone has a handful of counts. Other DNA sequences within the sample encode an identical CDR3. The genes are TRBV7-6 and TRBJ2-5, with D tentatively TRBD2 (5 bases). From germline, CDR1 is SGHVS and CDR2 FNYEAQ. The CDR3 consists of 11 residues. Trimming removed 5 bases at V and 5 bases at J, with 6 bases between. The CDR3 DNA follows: TGTGCCAGCAGCCCGGGGGAGACCCAGTACTTC. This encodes CASSPGETQYF.

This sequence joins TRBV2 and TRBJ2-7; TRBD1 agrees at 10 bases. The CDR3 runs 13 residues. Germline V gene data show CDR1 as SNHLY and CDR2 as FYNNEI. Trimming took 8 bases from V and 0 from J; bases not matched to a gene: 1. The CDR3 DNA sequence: TGTGCCAGCGGGACAGGGGTCTCCTACGAGCAGTACTTC. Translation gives CASGTGVSYEQYF.

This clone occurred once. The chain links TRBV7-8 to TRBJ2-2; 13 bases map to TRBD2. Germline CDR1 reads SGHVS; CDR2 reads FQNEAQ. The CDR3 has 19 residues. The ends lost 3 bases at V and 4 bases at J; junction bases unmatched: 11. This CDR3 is CASSLGLAGLRGSTGELFF. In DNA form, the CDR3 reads TGTGCCAGCAGCTTGGGACTAGCGGGACTCCGAGGGTCCACCGGGGAGCTGTTTTTT.

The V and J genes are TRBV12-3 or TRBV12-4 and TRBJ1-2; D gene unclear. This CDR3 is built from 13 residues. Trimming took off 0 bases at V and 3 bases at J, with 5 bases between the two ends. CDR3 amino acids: CASSLASDYGYTF. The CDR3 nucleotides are TGTGCCAGCAGTTTAGCGTCAGACTATGGCTACACCTTC.

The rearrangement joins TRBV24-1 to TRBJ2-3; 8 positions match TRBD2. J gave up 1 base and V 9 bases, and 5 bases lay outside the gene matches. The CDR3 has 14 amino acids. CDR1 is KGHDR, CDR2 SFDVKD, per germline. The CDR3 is CATASGSGTDTQYF. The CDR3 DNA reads TGTGCCACCGCAAGCGGGAGTGGCACAGATACGCAGTATTTT.

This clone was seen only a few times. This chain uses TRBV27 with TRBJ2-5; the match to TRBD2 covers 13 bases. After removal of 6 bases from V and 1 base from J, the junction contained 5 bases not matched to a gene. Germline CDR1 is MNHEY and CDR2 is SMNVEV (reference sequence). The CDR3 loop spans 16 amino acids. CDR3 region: CASSVLAGGPQETQYF. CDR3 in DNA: TGTGCCAGCAGCGTACTAGCGGGGGGGCCCCAAGAGACCCAGTACTTC.

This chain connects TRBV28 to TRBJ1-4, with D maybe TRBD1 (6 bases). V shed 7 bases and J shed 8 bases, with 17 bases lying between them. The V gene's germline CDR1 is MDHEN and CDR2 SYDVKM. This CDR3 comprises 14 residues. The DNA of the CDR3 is TGTGCCAGCATGGGCGGGGGCGTGTGGGAAAAACTGTTTTTT. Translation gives CASMGGGVWEKLFF.

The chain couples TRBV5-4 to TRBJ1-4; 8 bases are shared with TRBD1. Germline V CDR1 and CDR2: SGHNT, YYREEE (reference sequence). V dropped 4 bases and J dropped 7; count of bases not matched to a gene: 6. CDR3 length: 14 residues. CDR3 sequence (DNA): TGTGCCAGCAGCGCCACAGGGGGGGCTGAAAAACTGTTTTTT. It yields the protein CASSATGGAEKLFF. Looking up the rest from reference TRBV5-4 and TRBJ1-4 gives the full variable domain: ETGVTQSPTHLIKTRGQQVTLRCSSQSGHNTVSWYQQALGQGPQFIFQYYREEENGRGNFPPRFSGLQFPNYSSELNVNALELDDSALYLCASSATGGAEKLFFGSGTQLSVL.

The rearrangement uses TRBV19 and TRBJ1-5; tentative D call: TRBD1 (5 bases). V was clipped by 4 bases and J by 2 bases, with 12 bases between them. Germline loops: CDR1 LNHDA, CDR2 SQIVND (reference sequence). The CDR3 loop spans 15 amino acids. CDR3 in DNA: TGTGCCAGTAGTACGACAGTGTCGGGCAATCAGCCCCAGCATTTT. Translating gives CASSTTVSGNQPQHF.

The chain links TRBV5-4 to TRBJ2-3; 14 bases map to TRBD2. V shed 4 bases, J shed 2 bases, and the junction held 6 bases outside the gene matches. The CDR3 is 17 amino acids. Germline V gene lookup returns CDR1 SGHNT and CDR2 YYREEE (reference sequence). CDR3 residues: CASSKGTSGSLTDTQYF. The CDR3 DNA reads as TGTGCCAGCAGCAAAGGGACTAGCGGGAGCCTCACAGATACGCAGTATTTT.

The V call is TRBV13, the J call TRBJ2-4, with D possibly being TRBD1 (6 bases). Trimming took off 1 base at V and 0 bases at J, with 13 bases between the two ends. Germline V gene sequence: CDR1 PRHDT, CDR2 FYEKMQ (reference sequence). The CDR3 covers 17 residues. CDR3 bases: TGTGCCAGCAGCTTAGAAGGGACACCTCTAGCCAAAAACATTCAGTACTTC. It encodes CASSLEGTPLAKNIQYF. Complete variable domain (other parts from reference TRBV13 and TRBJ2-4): AAGVIQSPRHLIKEKRETATLKCYPIPRHDTVYWYQQGPGQDPQFLISFYEKMQSDKGSIPDRFSAQQFSDYHSELNMSSLELGDSALYFCASSLEGTPLAKNIQYFGAGTRLSVL.